The 28 T cell receptor beta chains listed next were all sequenced from one sample in a study of T cells in localized non-small cell lung cancer. Sequenced by immunoSEQ multiplex PCR; TCRdb stores in-frame clones only, minus some. This sample yields more than 12,000 clones, of which more than 70% are seen a single time; more than 20% belongs to the top ten. Sequenced here: peripheral blood, sampled before any cancer treatment. The receptors come from a female donor over 55 with stage I squamous cell lung carcinoma.

The genes are TRBV28 and TRBJ2-2; 9 bases line up with TRBD1. The V segment lost 5 bases and the J segment 5 bases; nucleotides outside the gene matches: 9. CDR3 length: 16 residues. Germline CDR1 MDHEN, CDR2 SYDVKM. The CDR3 DNA follows: TGTGCCAGCAGTCAAACCGGGACAGGGCGAACCGGGGAGCTGTTTTTT. This gives the protein CASSQTGTGRTGELFF.

The chain uses TRBV4-3 and TRBJ1-1, with D possibly matching TRBD1 (6 bases). The CDR3 has 15 residues. Germline values: CDR1 LGHNA, CDR2 YSLEER. Trimming took off 1 base at V and 5 bases at J, with 14 bases between the two ends. The CDR3 reads CASSQGEGVGTEAFF. DNA for the CDR3: TGCGCCAGCAGCCAAGGTGAGGGGGTTGGGACTGAAGCTTTCTTT.

The rearrangement joins TRBV18 to TRBJ2-7, with D possibly being TRBD2 (5 bases). CDR1 is KGHSH and CDR2 is LQKENI in the germline V gene. CDR3 length: 13 amino acids. With 3 bases removed from V and 5 bases from J, the gap between germline ends came to 11 bases. CDR3 DNA: TGTGCCAGCTCACCCCCTAACGGGGACGAGCAGTACTTC. It translates to CASSPPNGDEQYF. Looking up the rest from reference TRBV18 and TRBJ2-7 gives the full variable domain: NAGVMQNPRHLVRRRGQEARLRCSPMKGHSHVYWYRQLPEEGLKFMVYLQKENIIDESGMPKERFSAEFPKEGPSILRIQQVVRGDSAAYFCASSPPNGDEQYFGPGTRLTVT.

V gene TRBV7-6 combines with J gene TRBJ2-7; 7 nucleotides agree with TRBD1. V dropped 3 bases and J dropped 6; count of bases not matched to a gene: 8. Per the germline V gene, CDR1 is SGHVS and CDR2 is FNYEAQ. This CDR3 is built from 14 residues. The chain's CDR3 is CASSFAPQGSEQYF. The CDR3 coding sequence is TGTGCCAGCAGCTTCGCGCCACAGGGGAGCGAGCAGTACTTC.

The chain links TRBV29-1 to TRBJ2-6; D gene unclear. V was clipped by 5 bases and J by 0 bases, with 14 bases between them. The CDR3 is 16 residues long. Germline V lookup: CDR1 SQVTM, CDR2 ANQGSEA. CDR3 coding DNA: TGCAGCGTTCAGACGGATTTGAACTCTGGGGCCAACGTCCTGACTTTC. Translating it yields CSVQTDLNSGANVLTF.

The V and J genes are TRBV6-1 and TRBJ2-3; the match to TRBD2 covers 7 bases. Germline assignment: CDR1 MNHNS and CDR2 SASEGT. This CDR3 spans 15 amino acids. V lost 3 bases to trimming and J lost 1 base; unmatched junction nucleotides: 4. The CDR3 sequence: CASSDGAGGTDTQYF. The DNA of the CDR3 is TGTGCCAGCAGTGACGGGGCGGGGGGCACAGATACGCAGTATTTT.

V and J are TRBV9 and TRBJ2-2; weak D call: TRBD2 (7 bases). CDR1 is SGDLS and CDR2 is YYNGEE in the germline V gene. V was cut by 4 bases and J by 3 bases, with 16 bases left in between. The CDR3 runs 16 residues. CDR3 nucleotides: TGTGCCAGCAGCTCAAGGGGGACTATTGACACCGGGGAGCTGTTTTTT. Translated, it gives CASSSRGTIDTGELFF.

The chain carries TRBV10-1 and TRBJ2-7; a possible D gene is TRBD2 (6 bases). The CDR3 covers 15 residues. CDR1 is WNHNN and CDR2 is SYGVQD in the germline V gene (reference sequence). Trimming took 2 bases from V and 5 from J, leaving 16 bases between them. CDR3 loop: CASSEGAGSDHEQYF. In DNA, the CDR3 is TGCGCCAGCAGTGAGGGGGCGGGAAGCGACCACGAGCAGTACTTC.

The chain links TRBV5-8 to TRBJ2-1; no reliable D call. The CDR3 has 16 amino acids. In germline, CDR1 is SGHTS, CDR2 YDEGEE. The V end was cut by 0 bases, the J end by 0 bases, with 10 bases between. CDR3 sequence reads: CASSLGLLSSYNEQFF. CDR3 nucleotide sequence: TGTGCCAGCAGCTTGGGCCTTTTGAGCTCCTACAATGAGCAGTTCTTC.

CDR3 coding DNA: TGTGCCAGCAGTTACCCCCAGTTGAAAAAACTGTTTTTT. Its protein is CASSYPQLKKLFF. This chain uses TRBV6-5 with TRBJ1-4; the D is unclear. Trimming cost V 2 bases and J 9 bases, with 10 bases left between them. CDR3 length: 13 amino acids. The V gene's germline CDR1 is MNHEY and CDR2 SVGAGI.

The chain recombines TRBV28 with TRBJ1-1; D possibly corresponds to TRBD1 (6 bases). Between the trimmed V and J ends, which lost 5 bases and 1 base, there was a span of 14 bases. This CDR3 has 15 amino acids. The germline gives CDR1 MDHEN, CDR2 SYDVKM. The CDR3 reads CASSTPGARNTEAFF. For the CDR3, the DNA is TGTGCCAGCAGTACCCCAGGGGCCCGGAACACTGAAGCTTTCTTT. The variable domain in full, completed from reference TRBV28 and TRBJ1-1, reads DVKVTQSSRYLVKRTGEKVFLECVQDMDHENMFWYRQDPGLGLRLIYFSYDVKMKEKGDIPEGYSVSREKKERFSLILESASTNQTSMYLCASSTPGARNTEAFFGQGTRLTVV.

The rearrangement uses TRBV7-2 and TRBJ1-1; TRBD1 matches at 7 bases. This CDR3 has 15 residues. The J segment lost 0 bases and the V segment lost 6 bases, leaving 7 bases of the junction unmatched. The germline CDR1 and CDR2 sequences are SGHTA and FQGNSA. Here the CDR3 DNA reads TGTGCCAGCAGTCGCCCGGGACAGATGAACACTGAAGCTTTCTTT. Translating gives CASSRPGQMNTEAFF.

This clone was observed a handful of times. V gene TRBV2 combines with J gene TRBJ2-4, with TRBD2 as a possible D gene (5 bases). The V end was cut by 6 bases, the J end by 3 bases, with 15 bases between. Germline CDR1 and CDR2: SNHLY and FYNNEI. The CDR3 contains 15 residues. CDR3 nucleotides: TGTGCCAGCAGGATAGGGCTCCGGGGCAAAAACATTCAGTACTTC. This translates into CASRIGLRGKNIQYF.

The chain links TRBV6-6 to TRBJ1-1; TRBD1 is a possible D gene (5 bases). This CDR3 is 14 amino acids long. Germline V lookup: CDR1 MNHNY, CDR2 SVGAGI (reference sequence). V gave up 10 bases and J gave up 5 bases, with 20 bases separating them. The CDR3 here is CATGGGGDGTEAFF. The CDR3 nucleotides are TGTGCCACCGGGGGAGGTGGGGATGGTACTGAAGCTTTCTTT.

This sequence joins TRBV9 and TRBJ2-2; D is unresolved. Trimming shortened V by 3 bases and J by 3 bases, and 9 bases separated the two germline ends. The CDR3 consists of 14 residues. CDR1 and CDR2 (germline): SGDLS, YYNGEE. CDR3 region: CASSGVIYTGELFF. CDR3 bases: TGTGCCAGCAGCGGGGTTATTTACACCGGGGAGCTGTTTTTT.

The chain recombines TRBV18 with TRBJ2-5, with D perhaps TRBD1 (6 bases). This CDR3 region has 19 residues. Germline V gives CDR1 KGHSH, CDR2 LQKENI. Trimming stripped 3 bases from V and 1 base from J, with 24 bases between. DNA of the CDR3: TGTGCCAGCTCACCGGTGGATAGCTACAGGGTTCTTGGCCAAGAGACCCAGTACTTC. Protein: CASSPVDSYRVLGQETQYF.

The chain couples TRBV27 to TRBJ1-2; D not certain. Deletions cut 3 bases from V and 3 bases from J, with 8 bases between. Germline CDR1 reads MNHEY; CDR2 reads SMNVEV (reference sequence). The CDR3 totals 13 residues. This CDR3 is CASSFTAHYGYTF. As DNA, the CDR3 is TGTGCCAGCAGTTTTACAGCACACTATGGCTACACCTTC.

The chain recombines TRBV19 with TRBJ2-6; no reliable D call. CDR3 length: 17 amino acids. Trimming took off 7 bases at V and 1 base at J, with 17 bases between the two ends. Germline CDR1 reads LNHDA; CDR2 reads SQIVND (reference sequence). CDR3 sequence (DNA): TGTGCCAGTATCAGCTCTAGGGTCAGTTCTGGGGCCAACGTCCTGACTTTC. Translated: CASISSRVSSGANVLTF.

Of note for this clone: The junction and the germline gene differ at one end; a read error may be behind it. This sample also contains other DNA sequences that code for the same CDR3. The DNA for the CDR3 is TGTGCTAGCTCACCAGGGACAGGGAACGAGCAGTACTTC. It translates to CASSPGTGNEQYF. The rearrangement uses TRBV18 and TRBJ2-7, with 9 bases aligning to TRBD1. Germline CDR1 and CDR2: KGHSH and LQKENI. This CDR3 comprises 13 residues.

The chain joins TRBV7-3 to TRBJ1-2, with 10 nucleotides matching TRBD1. Trimming cost V 5 bases and J 8 bases; bases outside gene matches: 8. The germline V gene has CDR1 SGHTA and CDR2 FQGTGA. The CDR3 has 14 amino acids. The CDR3 DNA sequence: TGTGCCAGCAGCCCGACAGGGGGCGCGGCCGGCTACACCTTC. Translation: CASSPTGGAAGYTF. Drawing the rest from reference TRBV7-3 and TRBJ1-2, the complete variable domain is GAGVSQTPSNKVTEKGKYVELRCDPISGHTALYWYRQSLGQGPEFLIYFQGTGAADDSGLPNDRFFAVRPEGSVSTLKIQRTERGDSAVYLCASSPTGGAAGYTFGSGTRLTVV.

The rearrangement links TRBV4-1 to TRBJ2-3, with 15 positions matching TRBD2. The CDR3 runs to 18 residues. Germline CDR1 reads MGHRA; CDR2 reads YSYEKL. J lost 4 bases, V lost 4 bases, and 9 bases had no gene match. The CDR3 DNA reads as TGCGCCAGCAGCCGGACTGGACTAGCGGGGGGGCAGTCAGATACGCAGTATTTT. It yields the protein CASSRTGLAGGQSDTQYF.

Written as DNA, the CDR3 is TGCGCCAGCAGCCAAGATAGTCTAGCGGGAGGTCGGAGGGATACGCAGTATTTT. Translating it yields CASSQDSLAGGRRDTQYF. The rearrangement joins TRBV4-3 to TRBJ2-3, with 11 bases aligning to TRBD2. Losses at the gene ends were 0 bases for V and 6 bases for J; bases not matched to a gene: 11. The CDR3 runs to 18 residues. Germline CDR1 reads LGHNA; CDR2 reads YSLEER.

The chain employs TRBV4-1 and TRBJ1-5; 11 nucleotides match TRBD1. V lost 6 bases and J lost 4; bases outside the gene matches: 2. The CDR3 sequence is 14 residues long. The germline V gene has CDR1 MGHRA and CDR2 YSYEKL. The CDR3 coding sequence is TGCGCCAGCAGTCGGGACAGGGGGAATCAGCCCCAGCATTTT. Protein sequence: CASSRDRGNQPQHF.

The chain uses TRBV4-1 and TRBJ2-2; possible D gene TRBD2, 6 bases. Germline V gene sequence: CDR1 MGHRA, CDR2 YSYEKL. Trimming stripped 4 bases from V and 7 bases from J, with 19 bases between. The CDR3 is 16 residues long. The CDR3 nucleotides read TGCGCCAGCAGCCTCCAATGGAGGGGAGAAATCGGGGAGCTGTTTTTT. It yields the protein CASSLQWRGEIGELFF.

The rearrangement joins TRBV7-2 to TRBJ1-1, with 9 positions matching TRBD1. The V segment lost 4 bases and the J segment 1 base; nucleotides outside the gene matches: 7. This CDR3 spans 16 amino acids. Germline assignment: CDR1 SGHTA and CDR2 FQGNSA. The CDR3 bases are TGTGCCAGCAGCTCTCGCCGGACAGGGGAGAACACTGAAGCTTTCTTT. It is translated as CASSSRRTGENTEAFF. Together with reference TRBV7-2 and TRBJ1-1, the CDR3 gives the full variable domain: GAGVSQSPSNKVTEKGKDVELRCDPISGHTALYWYRQSLGQGLEFLIYFQGNSAPDKSGLPSDRFSAERTGGSVSTLTIQRTQQEDSAVYLCASSSRRTGENTEAFFGQGTRLTVV.

The genes are TRBV28 and TRBJ1-1, with D possibly matching TRBD1 (6 bases). This CDR3 has 17 residues. The germline gives CDR1 MDHEN, CDR2 SYDVKM. Trimming stripped 4 bases from V and 4 bases from J, with 22 bases between. The CDR3 region has the DNA TGTGCCAGCAGTTCCGCCAACCCGACAAGGGGGGCCACTGAAGCTTTCTTT. Protein sequence: CASSSANPTRGATEAFF.

The genes are TRBV28 and TRBJ2-3; tentative D call: TRBD1 (5 bases). The CDR3 has 17 residues. CDR1 is MDHEN, CDR2 SYDVKM, per germline. The V gene lost 3 bases and the J gene lost 2 bases, with 18 bases spanning the gap. The CDR3 nucleotides read TGTGCCAGCAGTTTCTATGGGGCAGGCGACACCACAGATACGCAGTATTTT. This sequence encodes CASSFYGAGDTTDTQYF.

This CDR3 is CASGGSGVPQPQHF. DNA of the CDR3: TGTGCCAGCGGGGGGTCGGGTGTCCCTCAGCCCCAGCATTTT. This sequence joins TRBV2 and TRBJ1-5, with a tentative D call TRBD1 (5 bases). V was shortened by 8 bases and J by 6 bases, with 17 bases between the two germline ends. This CDR3 is 14 amino acids long. Looked up from germline, CDR1 is SNHLY and CDR2 is FYNNEI.